This entry is about one T cell receptor beta chain. This record belongs to a study of shared clonotypes between healthy human individuals. V trimming: 1 base; J trimming: 7 bases; junction bases outside the gene matches: 6. This CDR3 is built from 15 residues. Germline V gives CDR1 MNHEY, CDR2 SMNVEV (reference sequence). Data came from immunoSEQ multiplex PCR; TCRdb stores just in-frame clones and leaves some out. The repertoire holds about 2.1 million clones, 93% seen once, with around 1.7% in the top ten. Cells designated naive CD8 were CD45RO-negative and were positively selected for CCR7, with terminally differentiated effector memory CD45RA+ cells excluded.

This clonotype was sampled from a man aged 18 to 29 in good health. Some clones in this sample may be carry-over from other donors' samples. The chain is built from TRBV27 and TRBJ2-5; 10 bases match TRBD1. The sequenced sample consisted of naive CD8+ T cells from PBMCs. This chain's CDR3 is CASSLWETGGPTQYF. The CDR3 coding sequence is TGTGCCAGCAGTTTATGGGAGACAGGGGGCCCGACCCAGTACTTC.